Each of the 11 T cell receptor beta chains below was sequenced from the same sample in a study of blood T cell repertoires in COVID-19 (dated by TCRdb to 2020 to 2022). Receptor amplification or capture employed the immunoSEQ multiplex PCR assay. Entries here come from immuneACCESS through TCRdb and include only in-frame sequences with V and J called. Some clones fail to appear in such tables; in the studies checked, an unresolved V gene covers under half of the shortfall, and the cause of the remainder is unknown. This sample comprises 390,000 or so clones, just over 85% of them detected only once. The top ten hold about 1.5% of the sample. Material: peripheral blood. The receptors shown here come from a woman aged 30 to 39 with active or convalescent COVID-19.

V gene TRBV25-1 combines with J gene TRBJ2-1; weak D call: TRBD2 (5 bases). V was trimmed by 5 bases and J by 0 bases, leaving 14 bases between them. Germline CDR1 is MGHDK and CDR2 is SYGVNS. The CDR3 totals 16 residues. Written as DNA, the CDR3 is TGTGCCAGCAGTCCTAGCAGGCGGAGCTCCTACAATGAGCAGTTCTTC. This sequence encodes CASSPSRRSSYNEQFF.

The CDR3, as DNA: TGTGCCAGCAGCGTGGTAGCGGGAGCTCCAGATACGCAGTATTTT. The encoded protein is CASSVVAGAPDTQYF. This sequence joins TRBV9 and TRBJ2-3, with 9 positions matching TRBD2. Germline assignment: CDR1 SGDLS and CDR2 YYNGEE. The V and J ends lost 2 bases and 4 bases, in that order; junction bases with no gene match: 5. The CDR3 sequence is 15 residues long.

This rearrangement joins TRBV7-9 to TRBJ1-1; D gene unclear. In germline, CDR1 is SEHNR, CDR2 FQNEAQ (reference sequence). The CDR3 spans 15 residues. Trimming took off 5 bases at V and 4 bases at J, with 17 bases between the two ends. The CDR3 DNA follows: TGTGCCAGCAGCCACCAGACACCCGCGAGCACTGAAGCTTTCTTT. It encodes CASSHQTPASTEAFF.

This chain connects TRBV7-2 to TRBJ1-4, with D possibly matching TRBD1 (5 bases). This CDR3 has 16 residues. Germline V gene data show CDR1 as SGHTA and CDR2 as FQGNSA. Trimming took 4 bases from V and 3 from J, leaving 15 bases between them. CDR3 region: CASSWGGRTANEKLFF. The CDR3 nucleotides are TGTGCCAGCAGCTGGGGCGGGAGAACGGCTAATGAAAAACTGTTTTTT.

As to this clone: Within the sample, other DNA sequences also encode this same CDR3. The gene calls are TRBV5-1 and TRBJ2-7; the match to TRBD2 covers 10 bases. This CDR3 comprises 15 residues. CDR1 and CDR2 (germline): SGHRS, YFSETQ. Losses at the gene ends were 0 bases for V and 1 base for J; bases not matched to a gene: 1. The CDR3 DNA is TGCGCCAGCAGCTTGGTACTAGCGGGGTCCTACGAGCAGTACTTC. Amino acid sequence: CASSLVLAGSYEQYF.

The J gene is TRBJ2-2, the V gene TRBV19; 10 bases map to TRBD2. The CDR3 covers 16 residues. Germline-derived CDR1 and CDR2 are LNHDA and SQIVND (reference sequence). Germline trimming cut 2 bases from V and 6 bases from J; bases unmatched to any gene: 6. The CDR3 sequence is CASSIYSGRFAGELFF. The CDR3 DNA is TGTGCCAGTAGTATATATAGCGGGAGGTTCGCCGGGGAGCTGTTTTTT. Complete variable domain (other parts from reference TRBV19 and TRBJ2-2): DGGITQSPKYLFRKEGQNVTLSCEQNLNHDAMYWYRQDPGQGLRLIYYSQIVNDFQKGDIAEGYSVSREKKESFPLTVTSAQKNPTAFYLCASSIYSGRFAGELFFGEGSRLTVL.

The J gene is TRBJ2-1, the V gene TRBV2; TRBD2 matches at 11 bases. The CDR3 runs to 20 residues. Per the germline V gene, CDR1 is SNHLY and CDR2 is FYNNEI. Unmatched junction bases numbered 16, after V lost 6 bases and J lost 0 bases. The CDR3 nucleotides read TGTGCCAGCAGAGATACCGGGACTAGCGGACTCTTCAGCTCCTACAATGAGCAGTTCTTC. Protein: CASRDTGTSGLFSSYNEQFF.

The chain couples TRBV29-1 to TRBJ1-2, with 11 bases aligning to TRBD1. The CDR3 runs 13 residues. Trimming cost V 7 bases and J 4 bases; bases outside gene matches: 5. The germline gives CDR1 SQVTM, CDR2 ANQGSEA. The CDR3 DNA sequence: TGCAGCGCGGACAGGGGGCCTTCCTATGGCTACACCTTC. Residues: CSADRGPSYGYTF.

The chain uses TRBV5-1 and TRBJ2-3, with 7 nucleotides matching TRBD1. V trimming: 4 bases; J trimming: 4 bases; junction bases outside the gene matches: 6. Germline CDR1 and CDR2: SGHRS and YFSETQ. The CDR3 sequence is 14 residues long. This CDR3 is CASSPGGNADTQYF. The CDR3 nucleotides read TGCGCCAGCAGCCCAGGGGGAAACGCAGATACGCAGTATTTT. The full variable domain, rest sourced from reference TRBV5-1 and TRBJ2-3, is KAGVTQTPRYLIKTRGQQVTLSCSPISGHRSVSWYQQTPGQGLQFLFEYFSETQRNKGNFPGRFSGRQFSNSRSEMNVSTLELGDSALYLCASSPGGNADTQYFGPGTRLTVL.

The chain recombines TRBV6-5 with TRBJ2-1; 13 bases agree with TRBD2. The germline V gene has CDR1 MNHEY and CDR2 SVGAGI. After removal of 6 bases from V and 3 bases from J, the junction contained 2 bases not matched to a gene. The CDR3 totals 15 residues. CDR3 loop: CASRGTSGIYNEQFF. In DNA, the CDR3 is TGTGCCAGCAGAGGGACTAGCGGGATCTACAATGAGCAGTTCTTC.

The chain uses TRBV7-9 and TRBJ2-1; 9 positions agree with TRBD1. Looked up from germline, CDR1 is SEHNR and CDR2 is FQNEAQ (reference sequence). CDR3 length equals 15 residues. Unmatched junction bases numbered 6, after V lost 5 bases and J lost 4 bases. CDR3 residues: CASSLGQGQYNEQFF. The CDR3 nucleotides are TGTGCCAGCAGCCTAGGACAGGGGCAATACAATGAGCAGTTCTTC.